A selection of T cell receptor beta chains follows, all from one sample in a study of shared clonotypes between healthy human individuals. Profiling relied on immunoSEQ multiplex PCR, and the TCRdb table lists in-frame clones only, not all of them. Of some 2,500,000 clones listed, over 85% are singletons. Sequencing used naive CD4+ T cells from PBMCs. These receptor sequences come from a man aged 18-30 years in good health. Some clones in this sample may be carry-over from other donors' samples. Each CDR3 is given without its conserved first and last residue. Size is stated for part of the rows, as once, few or many counts, or as a class when the clone is expanded.

clone_size v_call cdr3_aa
NA TRBV5-1 ASSFLSLNTEAF
once TRBV29-1 SVLGQGRDEQF
NA TRBV28 ASTTPGHWTF
NA TRBV2 ASRTTGTSNTEAF
once TRBV29-1 SVEDLRQGGNEQF
NA TRBV28 ASMAAGQPQH
NA TRBV5-1 ASSLGLPNTGELF
NA TRBV5-6 ASSRQGQLTYEQY
NA TRBV29-1 SALGQRNTGELF
NA TRBV4-3 ASSQVTGVETQY
once TRBV5-1 ASSLAVSYEQY
once TRBV7-4 ASSQNGQGGIENEQF
NA TRBV7-8 ASSLVGRGQQPQH
NA TRBV5-1 ASSLEVGVYNEQY
NA TRBV5-1 ASSPGLAGGTETQY
NA TRBV27 ASSSAIATNEKLF
NA TRBV2 ASSELGWVTDTQY
NA TRBV28 ASSQSYNSPLH
NA TRBV5-1 ASSGAPGTGLEQY
NA TRBV4-3 ASSQDRGQGETQY
NA TRBV7-2 ASSPSQETQY
few TRBV6-5 ASSYRGPPYEQY
once TRBV7-9 ASSTPGLAGGPGETEQF
NA TRBV28 ASSSDLDTQY
NA TRBV19 ASSVAQGQSDTQY
NA TRBV5-6 ASSFSVLETQY
NA TRBV5-1 ASSPPGTANNYGYT
NA TRBV7-2 ASSAAGTNPYEQY
NA TRBV28 ATVRAYTEAF
NA TRBV28 ASSRDRGNIQY
NA TRBV5-1 ASRGDPSTDTQY
NA TRBV28 ASSPTKQGGGQPQH
NA TRBV7-2 ASNEQGDRQETQY
NA TRBV19 ASRDRGLETQY
NA TRBV28 ASSLGGGSSYNEQF
once TRBV4-3 ASSQVGTSGSTDTQY
NA TRBV18 ASSPQNGNEQF
NA TRBV5-1 ASSLASGFDNEQF
NA TRBV4-1 ASSRGTSGRLYEQY
NA TRBV11-1 ASSLNRVDVYGYT
few TRBV6-4 ASSGQGGEKLF
NA TRBV18 ASSHDFLGDTIY
NA TRBV7-9 ASSLVRGSYNEQF